This section outlines one T cell receptor (beta chain) sequence together with its context. Some clones are missing from TCRdb's copy, which holds only in-frame ones; the method was immunoSEQ multiplex PCR. The sample gives some 30,000 clones, under 85% of which show up once; 1.3% is in the top ten. The data were obtained in a study of T cells in narcolepsy. V lost 5 bases to trimming and J lost 4 bases, with 8 bases between them. This CDR3 comprises 12 residues. Germline values: CDR1 SGHVS, CDR2 FQNEAQ. The chain uses TRBV7-8 and TRBJ2-5; D is uncertain. Sequenced: CD45RA- memory CD4+ T cells from PBMCs. The source is a human donor with narcolepsy. The CDR3 region has the DNA TGTGCCAGCAGCCCCGCCGGAGAGACCCAGTACTTC. Residues: CASSPAGETQYF.